This TCR beta chain was identified in a study of radiotherapy plus CTLA-4 blockade in lung cancer. Study summary: Across the patients, objective responses occurred in about 19%, and disease control in roughly 31%. Findings and caveats of the study: Early clone dynamics of blood T cells, plus interferon-beta, reportedly predicted response best. In blood, TCR clones derived from the tumor expanded after radiotherapy plus ipilimumab.

Remarks on this clone: Its antigen is unidentified.

Chemo-refractory metastatic non-small-cell lung cancer patients underwent focal radiation alongside CTLA-4 blockade with ipilimumab. Only in-frame clones appear in the TCRdb table, and some are missing; sequencing was by immunoSEQ multiplex PCR. The table lists some 110,000 clones, about four fifths of them singletons. The germline CDR1 and CDR2 sequences are SGHNT and YYREEE (reference sequence). V trimming: 0 bases; J trimming: 7 bases; junction bases outside the gene matches: 8. The CDR3 covers 15 residues. V and J are TRBV5-4 and TRBJ2-3, with 7 nucleotides matching TRBD2. The TCR sequence derives from a human donor with non-small cell lung cancer who had a partial response to radiotherapy plus ipilimumab. Sequencing used peripheral blood, obtained from a patient treated with radiotherapy plus ipilimumab. As DNA, the CDR3 is TGTGCCAGCAGCTTGGTTTTTTCCGGGGGGTATACGCAGTATTTT. Protein: CASSLVFSGGYTQYF. The variable domain in full, with the rest retrieved from reference TRBV5-4 and TRBJ2-3, is ETGVTQSPTHLIKTRGQQVTLRCSSQSGHNTVSWYQQALGQGPQFIFQYYREEENGRGNFPPRFSGLQFPNYSSELNVNALELDDSALYLCASSLVFSGGYTQYFGPGTRLTVL.